This T cell receptor (beta chain) was recorded in a study of cytomegalovirus exposure and HLA in healthy donors. V lost 1 base to trimming and J lost 1 base, with 10 bases between them. CDR3 length equals 15 residues. Germline values: CDR1 SGHTA, CDR2 FQGNSA. PCR used 60 Vbeta primers and 13 Jbeta primers. Sequencing used immunoSEQ multiplex PCR; TCRdb keeps in-frame clones, though not all of them. Its table lists under 65,000 clones. On this clone: Its antigen is not known.

Study-level findings and limits: Accurate HLA-A and HLA-B prediction from TCR beta sequences was reported for most subjects. The authors later linked a missense DCLRE1C variant to TCR beta V- and J-gene trimming.

The TCR comes from a woman under 30 in good health and CMV-seronegative. The rearrangement uses TRBV7-2 and TRBJ1-1; no firm D call. Sequences were obtained from PBMCs. This CDR3 is CASSLEAGRNTEAFF. In DNA, the CDR3 is TGTGCCAGCAGCTTAGAGGCGGGGAGGAACACTGAAGCTTTCTTT.